The present T cell receptor beta chain was sequenced within a study of cytomegalovirus exposure and HLA in healthy donors. Study in general: Of the donors genotyped, about 410 in all, 80% to 85% fell in the Caucasian-associated ancestry cluster. Study-level points and caveats: It is likely that the observed cluster of highly shared sequence variants was a sequencing artifact.

This clone turned up a few times. Its target is unknown. The CDR3 spans 15 residues. Germline-derived CDR1 and CDR2 are SNHLY and FYNNEI. Trimming shortened V by 4 bases and J by 4 bases, and 16 bases separated the two germline ends. Primers for the PCR totalled 60 Vbeta and 13 Jbeta. Generated by immunoSEQ multiplex PCR, the TCRdb table keeps only in-frame clones and is missing some. Of about 160,000 clones in the sample, around 80% were seen once. Sequenced input: PBMCs. This TCR derives from a man aged 18 to 29 in good health and CMV-seronegative. The chain employs TRBV2 and TRBJ1-2; D is ambiguous. The CDR3 protein is CASSGGRRLAYGYTF. CDR3 bases: TGTGCCAGCAGTGGAGGGAGAAGGCTAGCCTATGGCTACACCTTC.